This T cell receptor (beta chain) was obtained from a study of shared clonotypes between healthy human individuals. The naive CD8 subset, CD45RO-negative cells positively selected for CCR7, excluded terminally differentiated effector memory CD45RA+ cells. The input for sorted-subset replicate PCRs was about 200 ng DNA, around 27,000 T cell genomes. Per the original data handling: ImmunoSEQ junction-only sequences lacked quality scores, so their filtering differed. Here immunoSEQ multiplex PCR was the method, and the copy in TCRdb shows in-frame clones only, minus some. For V, J and clone size, that table is used; D and trimming come from the DNA. The table has hundreds of thousands of clones, 90% to 95% seen once; the top ten hold about 0.11%. This CDR3 is 15 amino acids long. Per germline, CDR1 MNHNS and CDR2 SASEGT. The V and J ends lost 4 bases and 5 bases, in that order; junction bases with no gene match: 6.

This TCR derives from a woman aged 25-40 years in good health. The chain recombines TRBV6-1 with TRBJ2-7, with 12 bases fitting TRBD2. The sequencing input was naive CD8+ T cells sorted from blood. In DNA, the CDR3 is TGTGCCAGCAGTGGGGAGACTAGCGGGAGTGACGAGCAGTACTTC. Amino acids: CASSGETSGSDEQYF.